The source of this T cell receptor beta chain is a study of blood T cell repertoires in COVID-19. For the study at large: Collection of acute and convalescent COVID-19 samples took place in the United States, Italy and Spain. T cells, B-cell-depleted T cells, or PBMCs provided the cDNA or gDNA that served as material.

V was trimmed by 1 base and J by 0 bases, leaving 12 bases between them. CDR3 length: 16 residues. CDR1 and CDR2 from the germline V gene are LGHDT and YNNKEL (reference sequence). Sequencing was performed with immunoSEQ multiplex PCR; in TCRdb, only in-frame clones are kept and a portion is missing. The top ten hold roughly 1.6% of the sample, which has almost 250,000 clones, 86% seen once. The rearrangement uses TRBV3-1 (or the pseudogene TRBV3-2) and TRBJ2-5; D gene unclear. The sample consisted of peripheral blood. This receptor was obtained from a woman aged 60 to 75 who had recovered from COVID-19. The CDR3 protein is CASSQGNNYYQETQYF. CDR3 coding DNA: TGTGCCAGCAGCCAAGGTAACAACTACTACCAAGAGACCCAGTACTTC.